The present entry profiles one TCR beta chain with its context. No antigen is known for it. The junction had 7 bases not matched to a gene; V was cut back by 3 bases and J by 6 bases. In germline, CDR1 is SGHKS, CDR2 YYEKEE (reference sequence). The CDR3 has 14 amino acids. TCRdb reprocessed the 5' RACE reads with MiXCR, giving one entry per CDR3 protein. The repertoire holds around 600,000 distinct CDR3 sequences, with roughly an eighth as singletons. This record belongs to a study of T cells after yellow fever vaccination. Study information: Fractions of low cell number were prepared using SMART-Seq v4 Ultra Low Input. Study-level findings and limits: Compared with primary, the secondary response was weaker and peaked at day 5, not 15. Re-detected after boosting: most primary clones, around 97% of CD4 and about 89% of CD8. Among all clonotypes, a small share was observed in both CD4 and CD8 compartments.

This chain links TRBV5-5 with TRBJ2-5; 8 bases are shared with TRBD1. Source: PBMCs, taken on the day of the yellow fever booster vaccination. This receptor was identified in a man aged 30 to 45 who received the YFV17D yellow fever vaccine. As DNA, the CDR3 is TGTGCCAGCAGCTCAATCGGACAGGGAAAGACCCAGTACTTC. Protein sequence: CASSSIGQGKTQYF.